Listed here is a single TCR beta chain. Its matching antigen is unknown. Only in-frame clones appear in the TCRdb table, and some are missing; sequencing was by immunoSEQ multiplex PCR. The data contain several thousand clones, over 70% of them singletons. Germline CDR1 is SQVTM and CDR2 is ANQGSEA. CDR3 length: 14 amino acids. V dropped 4 bases and J dropped 4 bases, with 15 bases sitting between them. This sample is drawn from a study of immune evolution from preneoplasia to lung adenocarcinoma. Study-level background: HLA loss of heterozygosity: approximately 7.5% AIS, roughly 15% MIA, more than 25% ADC, none AAH. Study conclusions and caveats: Compared with EGFR-mutant or double wild-type lesions, KRAS-mutant nodules were more clonal.

Between about 2013 and 2018, patients underwent resection in Japan or China. This sequence originates from a person between 60 and 79 years old with lung adenocarcinoma. What was sequenced was FFPE lung adenocarcinoma in situ tissue. The V and J genes are TRBV29-1 and TRBJ2-3, with D tentatively TRBD1 or TRBD2 (5 bases each). The CDR3 bases are TGCAGCGTTGCTGAGGGGACCGGGGCAGATACGCAGTATTTT. Translated, it gives CSVAEGTGADTQYF.